This section outlines one T cell receptor (beta chain) sequence together with its context. As defined, naive CD8 cells were CD45RO-negative and positively selected for CCR7, with terminally differentiated effector memory CD45RA+ cells excluded. The sample originates from a study of shared clonotypes between healthy human individuals. Methods used by the authors: ImmunoSEQ gave junction-only sequences without quality scores, so filtering differed. Sequencing used immunoSEQ multiplex PCR; TCRdb keeps in-frame clones, though not all of them. The V and J calls and clone size were taken over from that table, and D and trimming were inferred from the DNA. The data show 1.5 million to 2.5 million clones, around 96% seen once. Between the trimmed V and J ends, which lost 3 bases and 3 bases, there was a span of 18 bases. Germline assignment: CDR1 MNHEY and CDR2 SMNVEV (reference sequence). The CDR3 totals 16 residues.

The sequencing sample was made of naive CD8+ T cells sorted from blood. J is TRBJ2-7 and V is TRBV27, with D uncertain. This TCR came from a man aged 18 to 35 in good health. CDR3 region: CASSFSPSGPIYEQYF. CDR3 DNA sequence: TGTGCCAGCAGTTTTTCTCCTAGTGGGCCGATCTACGAGCAGTACTTC.